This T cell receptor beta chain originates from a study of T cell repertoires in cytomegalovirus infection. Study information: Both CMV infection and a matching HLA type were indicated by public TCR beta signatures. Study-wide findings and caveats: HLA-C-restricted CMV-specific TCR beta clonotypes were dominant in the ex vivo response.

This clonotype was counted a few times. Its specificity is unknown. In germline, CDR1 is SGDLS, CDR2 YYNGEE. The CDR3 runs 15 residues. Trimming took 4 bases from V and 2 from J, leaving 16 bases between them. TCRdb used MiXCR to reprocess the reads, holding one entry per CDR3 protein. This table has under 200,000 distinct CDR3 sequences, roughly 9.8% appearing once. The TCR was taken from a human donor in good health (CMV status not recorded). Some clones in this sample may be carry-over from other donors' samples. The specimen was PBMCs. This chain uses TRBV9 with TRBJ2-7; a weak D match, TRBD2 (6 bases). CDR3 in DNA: TGTGCCAGCAGCCCCGCCGGGACTTTGACCTACGAGCAGTACTTC. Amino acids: CASSPAGTLTYEQYF.